What follows are 30 T cell receptor beta chains derived from one specimen sequenced in a study of response to subunit inactivated influenza vaccine. TCRdb reprocessed the RT-PCR reads with MiXCR, giving one entry per CDR3 protein. The sample holds approximately 530,000 distinct CDR3 sequences; approximately 7.8% are singletons and the top ten take about an eighth. Specimen: PBMCs from blood, collected around 25 months after vaccination. Every receptor here comes from a man aged 45 to 70 who received an inactivated influenza vaccine.

A few counts support this clonotype. CDR3 amino acids: CASSFYTGVQETQYF. CDR3 DNA: TGTGCCAGCAGCTTCTACACCGGAGTTCAAGAGACCCAGTACTTC. The chain has TRBV11-2 and TRBJ2-5; no clear D gene. This CDR3 region has 15 residues. V lost 3 bases, J lost 2 bases, and 13 bases lay in between. Germline V gene data show CDR1 as SGHAT and CDR2 as FQNNGV.

This clonotype was seen only a few times. The rearrangement uses TRBV4-1 and TRBJ2-3; TRBD2 agrees at 9 bases. V was pared by 1 base and J by 2 bases, with 7 bases of the junction left unmatched. This CDR3 region has 17 residues. Per the germline V gene, CDR1 is MGHRA and CDR2 is YSYEKL. CDR3 protein: CASSQVGSGLATDTQYF. The CDR3 DNA is TGCGCCAGCAGCCAAGTCGGTTCGGGACTAGCCACAGATACGCAGTATTTT.

V and J are TRBV4-3 and TRBJ1-1; 7 positions match TRBD1. Germline CDR1 is LGHNA and CDR2 is YSLEER. Losses at the gene ends were 6 bases for V and 0 bases for J; bases not matched to a gene: 19. CDR3 length equals 19 residues. CDR3 in DNA: TGCGCCAGCAGAAAATATGTAGCGAGACAGGGTTTCATGAACACTGAAGCTTTCTTT. It translates to CASRKYVARQGFMNTEAFF.

This clonotype has only a few counts. This chain uses TRBV9 with TRBJ2-2; tentatively, D is TRBD2 (5 bases). V was pared by 3 bases and J by 5 bases, with 20 bases between. The CDR3 is 17 amino acids. The germline V gene has CDR1 SGDLS and CDR2 YYNGEE. The CDR3 protein is CASSGYLTRERTGELFF. For the CDR3, the DNA is TGTGCCAGCAGCGGCTATCTCACTAGGGAGCGGACCGGGGAGCTGTTTTTT.

This clonotype was counted a few times. CDR3 region: CSVLKASGRADNEQFF. In DNA form, the CDR3 reads TGCAGCGTCCTAAAGGCGAGCGGGAGGGCCGACAATGAGCAGTTCTTC. The V call is TRBV29-1, the J call TRBJ2-1, with 10 positions matching TRBD2. CDR1 and CDR2 (germline): SQVTM, ANQGSEA. The CDR3 runs to 16 residues. With 6 bases clipped from V and 5 bases from J, the junction kept 13 bases outside the gene matches.

J is TRBJ2-6 and V is TRBV5-1, with 7 bases aligning to TRBD1. Germline-derived CDR1 and CDR2 are SGHRS and YFSETQ. J lost 0 bases, V lost 0 bases, and 9 bases had no gene match. The CDR3 runs 19 residues. The DNA for the CDR3 is TGCGCCAGCAGCTTGGCACCCGGGACAGATAACTCTGGGGCCAACGTCCTGACTTTC. The encoded protein is CASSLAPGTDNSGANVLTF. Drawing the rest from reference TRBV5-1 and TRBJ2-6, the complete variable domain is KAGVTQTPRYLIKTRGQQVTLSCSPISGHRSVSWYQQTPGQGLQFLFEYFSETQRNKGNFPGRFSGRQFSNSRSEMNVSTLELGDSALYLCASSLAPGTDNSGANVLTFGAGSRLTVL.

This clonotype occurred many times. The CDR3 nucleotides read TGCAGTGCCCAGGGGACTAGCGGGAGTAGTGAGCAGTTCTTC. Its translation: CSAQGTSGSSEQFF. The chain has TRBV20-1 and TRBJ2-1, with 14 bases aligning to TRBD2. The germline CDR1 and CDR2 sequences are DFQATT and SNEGSKA (reference sequence). This CDR3 is 14 amino acids long. The junction had 7 bases not matched to a gene; V was cut back by 6 bases and J by 9 bases.

In this sample, this clonotype turned up a few times. One end of the junction fails to match germline, which may point to a read error. The rearrangement joins TRBV7-9 to TRBJ2-7, with a possible D match to TRBD1 (5 bases). The germline gives CDR1 SEHNR, CDR2 FQNEAQ (reference sequence). The CDR3 extends over 15 amino acids. The CDR3 coding sequence is TGTGCCAGCAGCTTACAGGCAGGGAACTCCCACGAGCAGTACTTC. Encoded protein: CASSLQAGNSHEQYF. The complete variable domain, with remaining parts taken from reference TRBV7-9 and TRBJ2-7, reads DTGVSQNPRHKITKRGQNVTFRCDPISEHNRLYWYRQTLGQGPEFLTYFQNEAQLEKSRLLSDRFSAERPKGSFSTLEIQRTEQGDSAMYLCASSLQAGNSHEQYFGPGTRLTVT.

A few counts support this clonotype. The chain couples TRBV18 to TRBJ2-2, with a possible D match to TRBD2 (5 bases). The CDR3 extends over 17 amino acids. In germline, CDR1 is KGHSH, CDR2 LQKENI. The V gene lost 4 bases and the J gene lost 4 bases, with 19 bases spanning the gap. The CDR3 DNA is TGTGCCAGCTCACGTATGAGCCGGGCCGCGGGCACCGGGGAGCTGTTTTTT. It specifies CASSRMSRAAGTGELFF.

At least ten counts were recorded for this clonotype. The V call is TRBV7-2, the J call TRBJ1-1, with unresolved D. The germline gives CDR1 SGHTA, CDR2 FQGNSA. Trimming pared 3 bases from V and 2 bases from J, leaving 10 bases between. The CDR3 has 14 residues. The chain's CDR3 is CASSLAGLNTEAFF. In nucleotides, the CDR3 is TGTGCCAGCAGCTTGGCCGGTCTTAACACTGAAGCTTTCTTT.

This clonotype showed up just a few times. The CDR3 loop reads CASSQGHNNEQFF. The CDR3 nucleotides read TGTGCCAGCAGCCAAGGCCATAACAATGAGCAGTTCTTC. The rearrangement links TRBV3-1 to TRBJ2-1; no firm D call. This CDR3 region has 13 residues. V shed 1 base and J shed 5 bases, with 6 bases lying between them. Germline CDR1 reads LGHDT; CDR2 reads YNNKEL (reference sequence).

The sample holds a few counts of this clonotype. The J gene is TRBJ1-2, the V gene TRBV2, with D unresolved. Germline assignment: CDR1 SNHLY and CDR2 FYNNEI. The CDR3 covers 13 residues. The ends were cut back, 3 bases at V and 8 bases at J, with 13 bases in the middle. CDR3 in DNA: TGTGCCAGCAGTGAGGTGGGCGTTAGGGGCTACACCTTC. This gives the protein CASSEVGVRGYTF.

V and J are TRBV2 and TRBJ2-4; D gene ambiguous. CDR3 length: 14 residues. The germline gives CDR1 SNHLY, CDR2 FYNNEI. V lost 2 bases and J 2 bases, leaving 7 bases between the germline ends. DNA for the CDR3: TGTGCCAGCAGTGAATCCCCATCCAAAAACATTCAGTACTTC. Protein: CASSESPSKNIQYF.

The chain is built from TRBV24-1 and TRBJ2-5, with D possibly being TRBD2 (5 bases). Germline CDR1 and CDR2: KGHDR and SFDVKD. The CDR3 spans 14 residues. Trimming took off 4 bases at V and 1 base at J, with 9 bases between the two ends. Here the CDR3 reads CATSDVGLQETQYF. CDR3 bases: TGTGCCACCAGTGACGTTGGACTCCAAGAGACCCAGTACTTC.

The J gene is TRBJ2-3, the V gene TRBV4-3; no clear D. The CDR3 loop spans 12 amino acids. Trimming took off 0 bases at V and 3 bases at J, with 1 base between the two ends. Germline V lookup: CDR1 LGHNA, CDR2 YSLEER. CDR3 amino acids: CASSQETDTQYF. The CDR3 DNA follows: TGCGCCAGCAGCCAAGAGACAGATACGCAGTATTTT.

V usage is TRBV6-2 or TRBV6-3 and J usage is TRBJ2-6; D unresolved. V lost 6 bases to trimming and J lost 3 bases, with 18 bases between them. The CDR3 length is 17 residues. Germline V CDR1 and CDR2: MNHEY, SVGEGT. This CDR3 is CASSYNPQPGGANVLTF. The CDR3 region has the DNA TGTGCCAGCAGCTATAACCCTCAGCCGGGTGGGGCCAACGTCCTGACTTTC.

V gene TRBV10-3 combines with J gene TRBJ2-5; TRBD2 matches at 10 bases. The CDR3 loop spans 15 amino acids. The V segment lost 3 bases and the J segment 4 bases; nucleotides outside the gene matches: 5. The germline gives CDR1 ENHRY, CDR2 SYGVKD. CDR3 nucleotides: TGTGCCATCAGTGACAGCGGGAGGGATGGAGAGACCCAGTACTTC. Residues: CAISDSGRDGETQYF.

This rearrangement joins TRBV7-8 to TRBJ2-1, with TRBD1 matching over 11 bases. This CDR3 region has 15 residues. Germline assignment: CDR1 SGHVS and CDR2 FQNEAQ. Trimming took 4 bases from V and 10 from J; bases not matched to a gene: 9. The CDR3 reads CASSSRDRGWGEQFF. DNA of the CDR3: TGTGCCAGCAGCTCCCGGGACAGGGGGTGGGGGGAGCAGTTCTTC.

In its sample, this clonotype was seen many times. This chain joins TRBV12-3 or TRBV12-4 and TRBJ2-3; D uncertain. Deletions cut 3 bases from V and 0 bases from J, with 10 bases between. The CDR3 has 15 amino acids. For the CDR3, the DNA is TGTGCCAGCAGTTTTCTGGCGGCTAGCACAGATACGCAGTATTTT. It specifies CASSFLAASTDTQYF.

This clonotype was observed at least ten times. The gene calls are TRBV24-1 and TRBJ1-1; D remains unclear. Germline-derived CDR1 and CDR2 are KGHDR and SFDVKD. The length of the CDR3 is 17 residues. Deletions cut 5 bases from V and 2 bases from J, with 20 bases between. The DNA for the CDR3 is TGTGCCACCAGTGGTTTCAAGTTCAGCGCCCTTAACACTGAAGCTTTCTTT. Translating gives CATSGFKFSALNTEAFF.

The rearrangement uses TRBV4-1 and TRBJ1-2; 9 nucleotides align to TRBD1. The V gene end was trimmed by 2 bases and the J gene end by 2 bases; junction bases not matched to a gene: 6. Germline CDR1 is MGHRA and CDR2 is YSYEKL. This CDR3 comprises 16 residues. The CDR3 reads CASSQTPGQGNYGYTF. The CDR3 bases are TGCGCCAGCAGCCAAACTCCGGGACAGGGAAACTATGGCTACACCTTC.

J is TRBJ2-7 and V is TRBV5-1; 7 nucleotides match TRBD1. The CDR3 contains 15 residues. The V gene's germline CDR1 is SGHRS and CDR2 YFSETQ. V gave up 3 bases and J gave up 1 base; unmatched junction bases: 7. The CDR3 loop is CASSSDRWRSYEQYF. The CDR3 DNA reads TGCGCCAGCAGCTCGGACAGGTGGCGATCCTACGAGCAGTACTTC.

This clonotype has a handful of counts. The chain joins TRBV2 to TRBJ1-1; D not resolved. Per germline, CDR1 SNHLY and CDR2 FYNNEI. V was trimmed by 4 bases and J by 0 bases, leaving 6 bases between them. The CDR3 totals 13 residues. CDR3 in DNA: TGTGCCAGCAGTGCAGAGATGAACACTGAAGCTTTCTTT. It translates to CASSAEMNTEAFF.

The rearrangement joins TRBV28 to TRBJ2-7, with D perhaps TRBD1 (6 bases). The germline CDR1 and CDR2 sequences are MDHEN and SYDVKM. The CDR3 is 13 residues long. With 4 bases removed from V and 6 bases from J, the gap between germline ends came to 13 bases. This CDR3 reads CASSSQGFGEQYF. The CDR3 bases are TGTGCCAGCAGTTCCCAGGGGTTCGGCGAGCAGTACTTC.

This clonotype was seen ten or more times. The chain recombines TRBV4-1 with TRBJ2-3, with 10 bases aligning to TRBD2. CDR3 size: 17 residues. The germline V gene encodes CDR1 MGHRA and CDR2 YSYEKL. V trimming: 0 bases; J trimming: 3 bases; junction bases outside the gene matches: 6. This CDR3 is CASSQDGLAGVTDTQYF. CDR3 sequence (DNA): TGCGCCAGCAGCCAAGATGGGCTAGCGGGAGTGACAGATACGCAGTATTTT.

This clonotype was seen more than once but under ten times. DNA for the CDR3: TGTGCCAGCAGCTTAGGTTGGCACTCCTACGAGCAGTACTTC. It is translated as CASSLGWHSYEQYF. V and J are TRBV11-2 and TRBJ2-7; no clear D gene. The CDR3 contains 14 residues. The V and J ends lost 1 base and 0 bases respectively, with 7 bases between them. Germline assignment: CDR1 SGHAT and CDR2 FQNNGV.

The V gene is TRBV20-1, the J gene TRBJ2-3; 9 bases line up with TRBD1. This CDR3 has 15 amino acids. The V gene's germline CDR1 is DFQATT and CDR2 SNEGSKA (reference sequence). The V segment lost 6 bases and the J segment 6 bases; nucleotides outside the gene matches: 13. This CDR3 reads CSADLGTGLGDTQYF. The CDR3 DNA is TGCAGTGCAGACCTTGGGACAGGGCTTGGGGATACGCAGTATTTT.

Only a few counts were recorded for this clonotype. DNA of the CDR3: TGTGCCAGCAGTCCGACCTGGACAGGGGGGGAGACCCAGTACTTC. Its translation: CASSPTWTGGETQYF. V and J are TRBV27 and TRBJ2-5, with 10 bases matching TRBD1. The CDR3 contains 15 residues. The germline gives CDR1 MNHEY, CDR2 SMNVEV (reference sequence). Unmatched junction bases numbered 8, after V lost 5 bases and J lost 5 bases.

This clonotype was detected many times. This rearrangement joins TRBV21-1 to TRBJ1-5; the table's D call TRBD1 went unverified against the DNA. TRBV21-1 is termed a pseudogene. The CDR3 length is 18 residues. This CDR3 is CASSPVRGRVISNQPQHF. The DNA for the CDR3 is TGTGCCAGCAGCCCCGTGAGGGGCAGGGTGATTAGCAATCAGCCCCAGCATTTT.

This clonotype has at least ten counts. The chain combines TRBV6-5 with TRBJ1-2, with no clear D. Trimming removed 0 bases from V and 3 bases from J, with 11 bases in between. The CDR3 totals 15 residues. CDR1 MNHEY and CDR2 SVGAGI come from the germline V gene. The chain's CDR3 is CASSYSGDGDYGYTF. CDR3 sequence (DNA): TGTGCCAGCAGTTACTCAGGCGACGGGGACTATGGCTACACCTTC.